This T cell receptor beta chain was identified during a study of beta chain features in type 1 diabetes. Study conclusions and caveats: Significant though moderate, a shortening of TCRB CDR3s appeared in all four CD4+ subsets of Type 1 diabetes patients.

This clone was counted a few times. Its target is unknown. The entirety of the isolated RNA underwent reverse transcription, so expressed TCRB transcripts were sequenced. Clones were sequenced by immunoSEQ multiplex PCR, and TCRdb holds only the in-frame ones, with some missing. Counted here are 250,000 to 350,000 clones, roughly an eighth occurring once; the ten biggest clones make up approximately 0.015%. The CDR3 totals 13 residues. Germline V lookup: CDR1 SGHRS, CDR2 YFSETQ. The V gene lost 4 bases and the J gene lost 1 base, with 8 bases spanning the gap. J is TRBJ1-1 and V is TRBV5-1; no clear D. Sequencing was performed on naive CD4+ T cells from blood. The origin of this receptor is a man aged 30 to 39 with type 1 diabetes. CDR3 sequence: CASSGGKNTEAFF. The CDR3 DNA is TGCGCCAGCAGCGGCGGGAAGAACACTGAAGCTTTCTTT.